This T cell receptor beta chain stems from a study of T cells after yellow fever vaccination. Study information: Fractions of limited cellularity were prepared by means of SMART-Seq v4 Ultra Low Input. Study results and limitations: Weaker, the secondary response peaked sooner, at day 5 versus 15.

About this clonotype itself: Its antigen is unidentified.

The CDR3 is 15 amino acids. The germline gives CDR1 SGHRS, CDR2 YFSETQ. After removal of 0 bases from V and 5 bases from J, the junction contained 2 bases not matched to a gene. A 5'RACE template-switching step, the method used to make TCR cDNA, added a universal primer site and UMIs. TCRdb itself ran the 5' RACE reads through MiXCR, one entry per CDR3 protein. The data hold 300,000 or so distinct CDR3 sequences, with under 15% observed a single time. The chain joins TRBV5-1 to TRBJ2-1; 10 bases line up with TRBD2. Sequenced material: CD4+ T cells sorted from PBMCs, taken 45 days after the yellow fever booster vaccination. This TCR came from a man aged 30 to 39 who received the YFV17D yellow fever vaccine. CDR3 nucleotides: TGCGCCAGCAGCTTGGCACTAGCGGGAAACAATGAGCAGTTCTTC. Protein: CASSLALAGNNEQFF.